These T cell receptor beta chains were read from a single sample in a study of blood T cell repertoires in COVID-19. Clones were read by immunoSEQ multiplex PCR, and TCRdb kept only the in-frame ones, dropping some. The sample contains about 170,000 clones, around nine tenths of which appear only once. The sample comprised peripheral blood. The receptors here all came from a man in his fifties who had recovered from COVID-19. CDR3s include the opening cysteine and the closing phenylalanine or tryptophan. A D gene is named only where the DNA matches it firmly. Clone size is not always given. Where it is, it says once, few, many or a class for expanded clones.

abundance: NA; v_gene: TRBV5-1; d_gene: TRBD1; j_gene: TRBJ2-7; CDR3nt: TGCGCCAGCAGCTTGGCGGGACAGACCTACGAGCAGTACTTC; CDR3aa: CASSLAGQTYEQYF
abundance: NA; v_gene: TRBV3-1/TRBV3-2; d_gene: TRBD2; j_gene: TRBJ2-7; CDR3nt: TGTGCCAGCAGCCAACTAGCGGGAGCGGTCGAGCAGTACTTC; CDR3aa: CASSQLAGAVEQYF
abundance: NA; v_gene: TRBV7-2; d_gene: TRBD1; j_gene: TRBJ1-1; CDR3nt: TGTGCCAGCAGCACCCCGAGGGGGCAGAACACTGAAGCTTTCTTT; CDR3aa: CASSTPRGQNTEAFF
abundance: NA; v_gene: TRBV5-8; d_gene: NA; j_gene: TRBJ2-1; CDR3nt: TGTGCCAGCAGCTTGGCCCTGGGGGGCAATGAGCAGTTCTTC; CDR3aa: CASSLALGGNEQFF
abundance: NA; v_gene: TRBV5-1; d_gene: NA; j_gene: TRBJ2-5; CDR3nt: TGCGCCAGCAGCGAGGGAGGCCTCCCCCAAGAGACCCAGTACTTC; CDR3aa: CASSEGGLPQETQYF
abundance: NA; v_gene: TRBV6-5; d_gene: NA; j_gene: TRBJ2-5; CDR3nt: TGTGCCAGCAGGATGACAGAGTTGGGGGAGACCCAGTACTTC; CDR3aa: CASRMTELGETQYF
abundance: few; v_gene: TRBV28; d_gene: TRBD1; j_gene: TRBJ1-1; CDR3nt: TGTGCCAGCAGTTTCGAACAGGGGAGGAACACTGAAGCTTTCTTT; CDR3aa: CASSFEQGRNTEAFF
abundance: NA; v_gene: TRBV27; d_gene: NA; j_gene: TRBJ1-2; CDR3nt: TGTGCCAGCAGTTTTCTCTCGAGTTATGGCTACACCTTC; CDR3aa: CASSFLSSYGYTF
abundance: NA; v_gene: TRBV27; d_gene: TRBD2; j_gene: TRBJ2-3; CDR3nt: TGTGCCAGCAGTAAGACTAGCGGGGAAGATACGCAGTATTTT; CDR3aa: CASSKTSGEDTQYF
abundance: NA; v_gene: TRBV28; d_gene: TRBD2; j_gene: TRBJ2-3; CDR3nt: TGTGCCAGCAGGTCTGCCCGGGGGGGCACAGATACGCAGTATTTT; CDR3aa: CASRSARGGTDTQYF
abundance: NA; v_gene: TRBV5-1; d_gene: NA; j_gene: TRBJ1-1; CDR3nt: TGCGCCAGCAGCTTGGTTAGGAACACTGAAGCTTTCTTT; CDR3aa: CASSLVRNTEAFF
abundance: NA; v_gene: TRBV29-1; d_gene: TRBD1; j_gene: TRBJ1-2; CDR3nt: TGCAGCGTTGTGACAGGGGGGTATGGCTACACCTTC; CDR3aa: CSVVTGGYGYTF
abundance: NA; v_gene: TRBV5-4; d_gene: TRBD1; j_gene: TRBJ1-1; CDR3nt: TGTGCCAGCAGCTGGACAGGGCCTGACACTGAAGCTTTCTTT; CDR3aa: CASSWTGPDTEAFF
abundance: NA; v_gene: TRBV6-5; d_gene: NA; j_gene: TRBJ2-6; CDR3nt: TGTGCCAGCATAAAAACAGGGTCCGGGGCCAACGTCCTGACTTTC; CDR3aa: CASIKTGSGANVLTF
abundance: once; v_gene: TRBV5-8; d_gene: NA; j_gene: TRBJ2-1; CDR3nt: TGTGCCAGCAGCTTCGGAGCGAGAACCACTGAGCAGTTCTTC; CDR3aa: CASSFGARTTEQFF
abundance: once; v_gene: TRBV18; d_gene: TRBD1; j_gene: TRBJ1-4; CDR3nt: TGTGCCAGCTCAGCACCGGGACAGGGGGATGAAAAACTGTTTTTT; CDR3aa: CASSAPGQGDEKLFF
abundance: NA; v_gene: TRBV6-2/TRBV6-3; d_gene: NA; j_gene: TRBJ2-1; CDR3nt: TGTGCCAGCAGTGAGCGGTGGAGCTCCTACAATGAGCAGTTCTTC; CDR3aa: CASSERWSSYNEQFF
abundance: NA; v_gene: TRBV6-2/TRBV6-3; d_gene: NA; j_gene: TRBJ2-7; CDR3nt: TGTGCCAGCAGTTACTCGAATGACAGCAATCCTTACGAGCAGTACTTC; CDR3aa: CASSYSNDSNPYEQYF
abundance: NA; v_gene: TRBV9; d_gene: TRBD2; j_gene: TRBJ2-7; CDR3nt: TGTGCCAGCAGCGTAGGTAGGACTAGCGGGAGTCCCTACGAGCAGTACTTC; CDR3aa: CASSVGRTSGSPYEQYF
abundance: once; v_gene: TRBV6-1; d_gene: TRBD1; j_gene: TRBJ1-5; CDR3nt: TGTGCCAGCAGTGAAGATTTTGGGACAGGGGTTTCCAATCAGCCCCAGCATTTT; CDR3aa: CASSEDFGTGVSNQPQHF
abundance: NA; v_gene: TRBV20-1; d_gene: NA; j_gene: TRBJ2-7; CDR3nt: TGCAGTGCTAGTATAGGTGCAGGGTCCTACGAGCAGTACTTC; CDR3aa: CSASIGAGSYEQYF
abundance: NA; v_gene: TRBV5-4; d_gene: NA; j_gene: TRBJ1-2; CDR3nt: TGTGCCAGCAGCTTGGCTGCGGGCTACTATGGCTACACCTTC; CDR3aa: CASSLAAGYYGYTF
abundance: NA; v_gene: TRBV28; d_gene: TRBD1; j_gene: TRBJ1-5; CDR3nt: TGTGCCAGCAGTTTCGGGGGACAGCCTCAGCCCCAGCATTTT; CDR3aa: CASSFGGQPQPQHF
abundance: NA; v_gene: TRBV7-2; d_gene: NA; j_gene: TRBJ1-5; CDR3nt: TGTGCCAGCAGCTTAGCAGGGGTGGAGAATCAGCCCCAGCATTTT; CDR3aa: CASSLAGVENQPQHF
abundance: NA; v_gene: TRBV7-2; d_gene: TRBD1; j_gene: TRBJ2-5; CDR3nt: TGTGCCAGCAGCTCGTGGACAGGGATGGGAGAGACCCAGTACTTC; CDR3aa: CASSSWTGMGETQYF
abundance: few; v_gene: TRBV19; d_gene: TRBD1; j_gene: TRBJ1-4; CDR3nt: TGTGCCAGTAGTATCGCCGACAGGGGGCGCCGGGATGAAAAACTGTTTTTT; CDR3aa: CASSIADRGRRDEKLFF
abundance: NA; v_gene: TRBV4-3; d_gene: NA; j_gene: TRBJ2-2; CDR3nt: TGCGCCAGCAGCCAAGATCGTACAGCCACCGGGGAGCTGTTTTTT; CDR3aa: CASSQDRTATGELFF
abundance: NA; v_gene: TRBV19; d_gene: TRBD1; j_gene: TRBJ2-7; CDR3nt: TGTGCCAGTAAACCCGGGACAGGCACCTACGAGCAGTACTTC; CDR3aa: CASKPGTGTYEQYF
abundance: once; v_gene: TRBV5-4; d_gene: TRBD1; j_gene: TRBJ1-5; CDR3nt: TGTGCCAGCAGCTTCCCGGACAGGCCGCATCTTCAGCCCCAGCATTTT; CDR3aa: CASSFPDRPHLQPQHF